Shown below are 10 T cell receptor beta chains from a single sample sequenced in a study of CXCR3-negative and CXCR3-positive naive CD8 T cells. The libraries of TRB cDNA were prepared using 5' RACE with UMI labels. TCRdb re-called the 5' RACE reads; every CDR3 protein appears as one record, without DNA. Its clone listing holds about 56,000 distinct CDR3 sequences. The specimen sequenced was memory CD8+ T cells from blood. The receptor source for this set is a human donor in good health. Some clones in this sample may be carry-over from other donors' samples.

This chain joins TRBV24-1 and TRBJ2-3; TCRdb's D gene call, TRBD2, goes unchecked for lack of DNA. This CDR3 is built from 17 residues. Germline V gene sequence: CDR1 KGHDR, CDR2 SFDVKD. CDR3 amino acids: CATSERTSGRTSGTQYF.

The chain is built from TRBV19 and TRBJ2-7; TCRdb's D call of TRBD2 is untestable without DNA. The CDR3 spans 15 residues. CDR1 and CDR2 from the germline V gene are LNHDA and SQIVND (reference sequence). The CDR3 here is CASSISSGGPYEQYF.

V usage is TRBV5-1 and J usage is TRBJ1-1; with no DNA, the TCRdb D assignment of TRBD1 cannot be verified. Germline CDR1 reads SGHRS; CDR2 reads YFSETQ. The length of the CDR3 is 13 residues. CDR3 region: CASSLGAGAEAFF.

The chain couples TRBV27 to TRBJ2-1; TCRdb calls TRBD1, which cannot be checked without DNA. This CDR3 spans 14 amino acids. The germline CDR1 and CDR2 sequences are MNHEY and SMNVEV (reference sequence). Here the CDR3 reads CASIRAGRYNEQFF.

J is TRBJ2-5 and V is TRBV7-2; TCRdb picks TRBD1, but there is no DNA to check that call. CDR3 length: 14 amino acids. Germline CDR1 reads SGHTA; CDR2 reads FQGNSA. This chain's CDR3 is CASSSNWPGKTQYF. Together with reference TRBV7-2 and TRBJ2-5, the CDR3 gives the full variable domain: GAGVSQSPSNKVTEKGKDVELRCDPISGHTALYWYRQSLGQGLEFLIYFQGNSAPDKSGLPSDRFSAERTGGSVSTLTIQRTQQEDSAVYLCASSSNWPGKTQYFGPGTRLLVL.

The chain has TRBV29-1 and TRBJ2-1; TCRdb's D call, TRBD2, is unchecked because there is no DNA. Germline V CDR1 and CDR2: SQVTM, ANQGSEA. This CDR3 spans 13 amino acids. CDR3 protein: CSVEGLELAGSFF.

The chain recombines TRBV10-3 with TRBJ2-7; with no DNA, the TCRdb D assignment of TRBD2 cannot be verified. This CDR3 is 16 amino acids long. From germline, CDR1 is ENHRY and CDR2 SYGVKD. The CDR3 is CAISEPSGGKTYEQYF.

This sequence joins TRBV27 and TRBJ1-2; TCRdb's D call, TRBD1, is unchecked because there is no DNA. The V gene's germline CDR1 is MNHEY and CDR2 SMNVEV (reference sequence). CDR3 length equals 14 residues. The CDR3 loop reads CASAPGYSNYGYTF.

The chain recombines TRBV12-3 or TRBV12-4 with TRBJ2-2; the D gene TCRdb calls, TRBD1, cannot be checked with no DNA. The CDR3 has 15 residues. This CDR3 is CASSFDRGGTGELFF.

V usage is TRBV7-6 and J usage is TRBJ2-7. The CDR3 has 15 residues. From germline, CDR1 is SGHVS and CDR2 FNYEAQ. The CDR3: CASSLALGKQNEQYF. The full variable domain, completed using reference TRBV7-6 and TRBJ2-7, is GAGVSQSPRYKVTKRGQDVALRCDPISGHVSLYWYRQALGQGPEFLTYFNYEAQQDKSGLPNDRFSAERPEGSISTLTIQRTEQRDSAMYRCASSLALGKQNEQYFGPGTRLTVT.